This T cell receptor (beta chain) appears in the sequencing data of a study of blood T cell repertoires in COVID-19. Study-level information: Collection of acute and convalescent COVID-19 samples took place in the United States, Italy and Spain. PBMCs, B-cell-depleted T cells, or T cells provided the cDNA or gDNA that made up the material.

The V gene's germline CDR1 is LNHDA and CDR2 SQIVND (reference sequence). CDR3 length: 15 amino acids. Trimming cost V 0 bases and J 0 bases, with 9 bases left between them. This clone has just a few counts. In the authors' methods: Amplification with reference gene primers provided the estimates of nucleated cell counts. Assay: immunoSEQ multiplex PCR; the TCRdb copy retains only in-frame clones and omits some. That table gives V, J and clone size, and the DNA gave D and trimming. The sample yields 200,000 or so clones, approximately 80% seen once. The sequence was collected from a woman between 55 and 75 years old who had recovered from COVID-19. The sequencing input was peripheral blood. The genes are TRBV19 and TRBJ2-7; no firm D call. This CDR3 reads CASSIEPTDSYEQYF. DNA of the CDR3: TGTGCCAGTAGTATAGAACCAACAGACTCCTACGAGCAGTACTTC.